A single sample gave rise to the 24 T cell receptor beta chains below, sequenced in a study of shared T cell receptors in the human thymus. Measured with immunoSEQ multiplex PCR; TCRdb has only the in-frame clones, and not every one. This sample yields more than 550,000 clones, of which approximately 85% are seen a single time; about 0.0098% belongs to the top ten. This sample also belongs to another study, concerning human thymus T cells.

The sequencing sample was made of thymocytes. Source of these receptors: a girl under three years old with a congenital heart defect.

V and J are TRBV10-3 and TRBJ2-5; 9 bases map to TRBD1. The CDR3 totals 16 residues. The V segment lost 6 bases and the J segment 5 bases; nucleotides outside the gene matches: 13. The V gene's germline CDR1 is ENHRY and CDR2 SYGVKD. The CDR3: CAISPGCTGGAETQYF. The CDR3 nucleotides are TGTGCCATCAGCCCCGGCTGTACAGGGGGCGCGGAGACCCAGTACTTC.

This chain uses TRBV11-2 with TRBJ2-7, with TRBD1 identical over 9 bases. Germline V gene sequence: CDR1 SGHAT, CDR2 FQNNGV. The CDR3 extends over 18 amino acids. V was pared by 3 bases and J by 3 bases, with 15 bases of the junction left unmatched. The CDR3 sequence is CASSFLGQGKSLVYEQYF. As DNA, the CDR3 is TGTGCCAGCAGCTTTTTGGGACAGGGAAAAAGTCTTGTCTACGAGCAGTACTTC.

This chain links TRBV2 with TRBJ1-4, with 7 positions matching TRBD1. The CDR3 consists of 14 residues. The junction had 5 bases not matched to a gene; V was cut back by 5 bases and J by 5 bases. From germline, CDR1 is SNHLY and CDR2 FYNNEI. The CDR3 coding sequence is TGTGCCAGCAGTTCGACAGGGTTCAATGAAAAACTGTTTTTT. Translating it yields CASSSTGFNEKLFF.

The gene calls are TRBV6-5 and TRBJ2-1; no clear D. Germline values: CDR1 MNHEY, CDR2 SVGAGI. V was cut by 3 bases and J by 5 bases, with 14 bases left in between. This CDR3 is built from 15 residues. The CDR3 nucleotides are TGTGCCAGCAGTTATCATCCAGGTCCGGACAATGAGCAGTTCTTC. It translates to CASSYHPGPDNEQFF.

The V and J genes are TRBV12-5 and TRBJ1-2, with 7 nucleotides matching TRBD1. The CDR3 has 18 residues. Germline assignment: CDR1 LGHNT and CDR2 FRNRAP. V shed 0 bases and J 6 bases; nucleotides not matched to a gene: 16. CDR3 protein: CASGLVTTRGRDVDGYTF. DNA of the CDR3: TGTGCTAGTGGTTTGGTAACGACGAGGGGGCGCGATGTCGATGGCTACACCTTC.

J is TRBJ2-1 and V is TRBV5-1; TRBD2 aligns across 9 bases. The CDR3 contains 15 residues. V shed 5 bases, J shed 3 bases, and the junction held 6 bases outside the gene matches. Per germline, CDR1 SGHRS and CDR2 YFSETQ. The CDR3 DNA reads TGCGCCAGCAGTATAGCGGGAGAATGCTACAATGAGCAGTTCTTC. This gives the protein CASSIAGECYNEQFF.

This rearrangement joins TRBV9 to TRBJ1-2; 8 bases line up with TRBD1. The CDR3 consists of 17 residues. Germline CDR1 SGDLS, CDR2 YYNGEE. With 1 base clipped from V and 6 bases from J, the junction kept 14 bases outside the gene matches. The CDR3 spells CASSVISSAGGSHGYTF. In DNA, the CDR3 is TGTGCCAGCAGCGTAATTTCGTCAGCAGGGGGCTCCCATGGCTACACCTTC.

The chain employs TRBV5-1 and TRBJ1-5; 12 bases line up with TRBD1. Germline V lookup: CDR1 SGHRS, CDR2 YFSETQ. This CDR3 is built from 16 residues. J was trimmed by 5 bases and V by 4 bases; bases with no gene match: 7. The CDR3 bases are TGCGCCAGCAGCCCCACCGGGACAGGGGGCGATCAGCCCCAGCATTTT. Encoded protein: CASSPTGTGGDQPQHF. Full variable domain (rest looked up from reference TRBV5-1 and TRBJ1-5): KAGVTQTPRYLIKTRGQQVTLSCSPISGHRSVSWYQQTPGQGLQFLFEYFSETQRNKGNFPGRFSGRQFSNSRSEMNVSTLELGDSALYLCASSPTGTGGDQPQHFGDGTRLSIL.

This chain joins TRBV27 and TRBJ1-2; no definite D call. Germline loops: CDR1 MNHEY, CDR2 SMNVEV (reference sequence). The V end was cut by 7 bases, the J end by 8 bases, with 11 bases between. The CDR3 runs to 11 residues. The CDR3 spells CASITQQGYTF. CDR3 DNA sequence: TGTGCCAGCATTACACAACAAGGCTACACCTTC.

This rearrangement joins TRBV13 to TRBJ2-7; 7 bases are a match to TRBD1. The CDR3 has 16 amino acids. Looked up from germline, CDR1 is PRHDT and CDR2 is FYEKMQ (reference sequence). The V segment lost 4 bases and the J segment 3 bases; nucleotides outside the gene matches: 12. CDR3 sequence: CASSWTGQVKSYEQYF. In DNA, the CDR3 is TGTGCCAGCAGCTGGACCGGACAGGTAAAAAGCTACGAGCAGTACTTC.

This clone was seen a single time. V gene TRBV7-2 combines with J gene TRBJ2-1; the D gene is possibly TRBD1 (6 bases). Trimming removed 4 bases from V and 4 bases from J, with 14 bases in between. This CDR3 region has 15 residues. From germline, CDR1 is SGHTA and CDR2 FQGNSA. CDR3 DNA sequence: TGTGCCAGCAGCTCGTCTAAAGGGGGTTACAATGAGCAGTTCTTC. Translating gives CASSSSKGGYNEQFF. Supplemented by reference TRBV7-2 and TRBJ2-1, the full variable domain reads GAGVSQSPSNKVTEKGKDVELRCDPISGHTALYWYRQSLGQGLEFLIYFQGNSAPDKSGLPSDRFSAERTGGSVSTLTIQRTQQEDSAVYLCASSSSKGGYNEQFFGPGTRLTVL.

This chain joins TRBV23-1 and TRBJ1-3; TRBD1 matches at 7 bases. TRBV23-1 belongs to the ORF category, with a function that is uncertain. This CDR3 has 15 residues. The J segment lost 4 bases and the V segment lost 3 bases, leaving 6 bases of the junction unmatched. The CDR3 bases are TGCGCCAGCAGTCACGAAGACAGGGCAGGAAACACCATATATTTT. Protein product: CASSHEDRAGNTIYF.

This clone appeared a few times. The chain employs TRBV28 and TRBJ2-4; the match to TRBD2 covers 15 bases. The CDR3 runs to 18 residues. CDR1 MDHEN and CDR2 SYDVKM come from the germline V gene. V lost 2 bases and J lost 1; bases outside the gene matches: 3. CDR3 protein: CASSLGLAGGLAKNIQYF. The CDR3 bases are TGTGCCAGCAGTTTAGGACTAGCGGGGGGGTTGGCCAAAAACATTCAGTACTTC.

The CDR3, as DNA: TGTGCCAGCAGTCCCGGACAGGGGAGATACGAGCAGTACTTC. Residues: CASSPGQGRYEQYF. The rearrangement uses TRBV6-6 and TRBJ2-7; 9 nucleotides match TRBD1. Germline values: CDR1 MNHNY, CDR2 SVGAGI (reference sequence). The junction had 6 bases not matched to a gene; V was cut back by 5 bases and J by 4 bases. The CDR3 length is 14 residues.

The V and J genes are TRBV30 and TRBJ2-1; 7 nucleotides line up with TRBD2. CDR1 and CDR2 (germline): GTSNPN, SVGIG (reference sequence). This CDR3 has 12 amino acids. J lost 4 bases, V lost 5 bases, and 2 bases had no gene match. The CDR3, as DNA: TGTGCCTGGGGGAGGGTATACAATGAGCAGTTCTTC. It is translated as CAWGRVYNEQFF.

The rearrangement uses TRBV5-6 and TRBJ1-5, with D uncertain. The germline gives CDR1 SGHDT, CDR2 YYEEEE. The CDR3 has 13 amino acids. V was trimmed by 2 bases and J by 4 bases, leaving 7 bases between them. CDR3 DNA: TGTGCCAGCAGCTTAATGCGTAATCAGCCCCAGCATTTT. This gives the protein CASSLMRNQPQHF. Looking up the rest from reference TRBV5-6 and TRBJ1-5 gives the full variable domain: DAGVTQSPTHLIKTRGQQVTLRCSPKSGHDTVSWYQQALGQGPQFIFQYYEEEERQRGNFPDRFSGHQFPNYSSELNVNALLLGDSALYLCASSLMRNQPQHFGDGTRLSIL.

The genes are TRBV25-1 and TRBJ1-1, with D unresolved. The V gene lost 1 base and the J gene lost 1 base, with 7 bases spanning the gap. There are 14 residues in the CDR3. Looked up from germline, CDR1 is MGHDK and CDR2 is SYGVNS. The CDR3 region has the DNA TGTGCCAGCAGTGAATGGTCCGGGAACACTGAAGCTTTCTTT. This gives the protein CASSEWSGNTEAFF.

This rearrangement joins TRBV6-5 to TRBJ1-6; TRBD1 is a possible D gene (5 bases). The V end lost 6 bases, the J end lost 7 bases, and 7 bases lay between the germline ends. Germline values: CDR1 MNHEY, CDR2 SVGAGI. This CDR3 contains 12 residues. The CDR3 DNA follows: TGTGCCAGCAGACGACAGAATTCACCCCTCCACTTT. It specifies CASRRQNSPLHF.

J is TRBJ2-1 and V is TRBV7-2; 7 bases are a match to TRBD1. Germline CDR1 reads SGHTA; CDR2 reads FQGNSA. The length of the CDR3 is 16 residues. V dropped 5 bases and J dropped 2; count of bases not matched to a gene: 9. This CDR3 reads CASSPQTGRPYNEQFF. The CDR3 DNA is TGTGCCAGCAGCCCCCAGACAGGGCGGCCCTACAATGAGCAGTTCTTC.

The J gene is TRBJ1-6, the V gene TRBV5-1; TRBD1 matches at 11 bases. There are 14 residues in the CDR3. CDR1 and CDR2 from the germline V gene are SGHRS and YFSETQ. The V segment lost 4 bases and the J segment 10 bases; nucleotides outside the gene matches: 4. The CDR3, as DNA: TGCGCCAGCAGCAGGGACAGGGGGGACTCACCCCTCCACTTT. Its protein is CASSRDRGDSPLHF.

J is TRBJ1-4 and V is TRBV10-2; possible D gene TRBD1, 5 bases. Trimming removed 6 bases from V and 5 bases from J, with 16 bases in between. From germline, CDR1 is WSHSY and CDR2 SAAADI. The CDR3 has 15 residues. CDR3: CASSSAGGTNEKLFF. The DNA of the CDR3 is TGCGCCAGCAGCTCCGCTGGGGGGACCAATGAAAAACTGTTTTTT.

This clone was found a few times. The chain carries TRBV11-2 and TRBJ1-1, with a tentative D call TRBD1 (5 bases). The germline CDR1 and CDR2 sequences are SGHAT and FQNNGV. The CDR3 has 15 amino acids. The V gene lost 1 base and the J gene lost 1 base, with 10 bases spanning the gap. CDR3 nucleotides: TGTGCCAGCAGCTTAGCGGGGGAAGCGAACACTGAAGCTTTCTTT. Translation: CASSLAGEANTEAFF.

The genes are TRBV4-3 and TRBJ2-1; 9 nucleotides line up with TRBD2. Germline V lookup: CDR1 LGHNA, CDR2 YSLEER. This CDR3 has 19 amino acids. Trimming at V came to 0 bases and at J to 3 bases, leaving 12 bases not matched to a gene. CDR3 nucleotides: TGCGCCAGCAGCCAAGATCAGGCTAGCGGGAACACCTACTACAATGAGCAGTTCTTC. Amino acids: CASSQDQASGNTYYNEQFF.

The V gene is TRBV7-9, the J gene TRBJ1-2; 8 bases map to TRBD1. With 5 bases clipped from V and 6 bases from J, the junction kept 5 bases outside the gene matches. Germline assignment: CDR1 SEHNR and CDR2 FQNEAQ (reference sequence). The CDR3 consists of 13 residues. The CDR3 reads CASSALTGDGYTF. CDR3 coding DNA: TGTGCCAGCAGCGCATTGACAGGGGATGGCTACACCTTC.